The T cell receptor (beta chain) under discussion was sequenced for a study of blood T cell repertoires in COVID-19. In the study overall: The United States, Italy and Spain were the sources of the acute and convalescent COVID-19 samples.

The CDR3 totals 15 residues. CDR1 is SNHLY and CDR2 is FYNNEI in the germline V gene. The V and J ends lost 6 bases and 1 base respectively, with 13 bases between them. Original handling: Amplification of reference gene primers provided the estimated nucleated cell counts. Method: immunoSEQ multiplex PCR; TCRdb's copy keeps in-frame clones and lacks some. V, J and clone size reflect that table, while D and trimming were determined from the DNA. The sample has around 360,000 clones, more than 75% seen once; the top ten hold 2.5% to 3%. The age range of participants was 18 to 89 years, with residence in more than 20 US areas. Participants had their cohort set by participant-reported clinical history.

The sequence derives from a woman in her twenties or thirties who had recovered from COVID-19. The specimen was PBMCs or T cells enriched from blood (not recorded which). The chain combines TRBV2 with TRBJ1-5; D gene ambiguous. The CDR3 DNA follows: TGTGCCAGCAGAGCCCAAGCGTGGAGCAATCAGCCCCAGCATTTT. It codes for CASRAQAWSNQPQHF.